A selection of T cell receptor beta chains follows, all from one sample in a study of spatial heterogeneity in lung cancer. TCRdb reprocessed the 5' RACE reads with MiXCR, giving one entry per CDR3 protein. The sample has roughly 39,000 distinct CDR3 sequences; approximately 7% are singletons. The sequencing used PBMCs, collected at surgery. These receptors all stem from a female donor with early-stage non-small cell lung cancer. CDR3s include the opening cysteine and the closing phenylalanine or tryptophan. The D gene is left open where the match is weak. A row's size may be missing; if present it is once, few, many or a size class.

V gene,clone size,J gene,D gene,CDR3 protein,CDR3 DNA
TRBV20-1,many,TRBJ2-1,TRBD2,CSAFTGTSGNEQFF,TGCAGTGCCTTTACCGGGACTAGCGGCAATGAGCAGTTCTTC
TRBV6-1,few,TRBJ2-5,TRBD2,CASSSGQRGAGGTQYF,TGTGCCAGCAGCAGCGGGCAGCGGGGGGCCGGTGGGACCCAGTACTTC
TRBV6-5,many,TRBJ1-5,.,CASSYSSRISPQHF,TGTGCCAGCAGTTACTCGAGCCGAATTTCACCCCAGCATTTT
TRBV5-1,many,TRBJ2-7,TRBD1,CASSLAVSGQGAYEQYF,TGCGCCAGCAGCTTGGCGGTTTCGGGACAGGGGGCCTACGAGCAGTACTTC
TRBV27,many,TRBJ2-1,.,CASRTGPINEQFF,TGTGCCAGCCGGACGGGCCCCATCAATGAGCAGTTCTTC
TRBV7-9,many,TRBJ2-5,.,CASSSPWETQYF,TGTGCCAGCAGCTCCCCTTGGGAGACCCAGTACTTC
TRBV28,many,TRBJ2-3,TRBD2,CASRTSGGARTQYF,TGTGCCAGCAGGACTAGCGGGGGGGCCCGCACGCAGTATTTT
TRBV5-5,.,TRBJ1-5,.,CASSLAGGRGHQHF,TGTGCCAGCAGCTTGGCGGGGGGTAGGGGCCACCAGCATTTT
TRBV5-1,.,TRBJ2-5,TRBD1,CASSTDRGQETQYF,TGCGCCAGCAGCACGGACAGGGGACAAGAGACCCAGTACTTC
TRBV2,few,TRBJ2-3,.,CASSTTLGTDTQYF,TGTGCCAGCAGTACGACGTTAGGGACAGATACGCAGTATTTT
TRBV10-2,.,TRBJ1-3,.,CASGGSSGNTIYF,TGCGCCAGCGGGGGGAGCTCTGGAAACACCATATATTTT
TRBV5-4,many,TRBJ1-6,TRBD1,CASSLARTGPISPLHF,TGTGCCAGCAGCCTTGCCCGGACAGGGCCAATTTCACCCCTCCACTTT
TRBV15,.,TRBJ1-3,.,CATSRDRATVAGNTIYF,TGTGCCACCAGCAGAGATCGGGCCACGGTGGCTGGAAACACCATATATTTT
TRBV5-1,many,TRBJ1-6,.,CASSLTGPNSPLHF,TGCGCCAGCAGCTTGACAGGTCCTAATTCACCCCTCCACTTT
TRBV7-2,many,TRBJ1-6,TRBD1,CASSIQGQGNSPLHF,TGTGCCAGCAGCATTCAGGGACAGGGTAATTCACCCCTCCACTTT
TRBV7-2,many,TRBJ2-5,.,CASSLVSSQETQYF,TGTGCCAGCAGCTTAGTATCAAGCCAAGAGACCCAGTACTTC
TRBV7-2,many,TRBJ2-7,.,CASRNGARTYEQYF,TGTGCCAGCAGGAACGGGGCTCGGACCTACGAGCAGTACTTC
TRBV7-9,.,TRBJ1-1,.,CASRRTGTGGTEAFF,TGTGCCAGCAGACGCACTGGGACGGGCGGGACTGAAGCTTTCTTT
TRBV7-9,many,TRBJ1-5,TRBD1,CASSRNFGTGGNQPQHF,TGTGCCAGCAGCCGTAATTTTGGGACAGGGGGCAATCAGCCCCAGCATTTT
TRBV20-1,.,TRBJ2-6,.,CSAREESSGANVLTF,TGCAGTGCTAGAGAAGAGAGCTCTGGGGCCAACGTCCTGACTTTC
TRBV20-1,many,TRBJ2-7,TRBD1,CSAPDRGLYEQYF,TGCAGTGCGCCGGACAGGGGGCTCTACGAGCAGTACTTC
TRBV5-1,.,TRBJ2-3,.,CASSLQWDTQYF,TGCGCCAGCAGCCTTCAGTGGGATACGCAGTATTTT
TRBV3-1,many,TRBJ2-6,.,CASSRGGYSGANVLTF,TGTGCCAGCAGCCGAGGAGGGTACTCTGGGGCCAACGTCCTGACTTTC
TRBV7-9,.,TRBJ1-4,.,CASSLNEKLFF,TGTGCCAGCAGCTTAAATGAAAAACTGTTTTTT
TRBV12-3/TRBV12-4,.,TRBJ2-3,TRBD1,CASSLALGTGGRADTQYF,TGTGCCAGCAGTTTAGCGCTTGGGACAGGGGGGCGGGCAGATACGCAGTATTTT
TRBV14,many,TRBJ2-5,.,CASSQDWGTQYF,TGTGCCAGCAGCCAAGATTGGGGGACCCAGTACTTC
TRBV5-6,.,TRBJ2-5,.,CASSNSWPFQETQYF,TGTGCCAGCAGCAATTCCTGGCCGTTCCAAGAGACCCAGTACTTC
TRBV7-9,many,TRBJ1-2,TRBD1,CASSQGAGYGYTF,TGTGCCAGCAGCCAGGGGGCCGGCTATGGCTACACCTTC
TRBV5-1,many,TRBJ1-2,.,CASSFISENYGYTF,TGCGCCAGCAGCTTTATTTCAGAGAACTATGGCTACACCTTC
TRBV5-1,many,TRBJ2-7,TRBD1,CASSLGGQGSSYEQYF,TGCGCCAGCAGCTTGGGGGGACAGGGTAGCTCCTACGAGCAGTACTTC
TRBV20-1,few,TRBJ2-2,.,CSAPGTPNTGELFF,TGCAGTGCCCCCGGGACTCCGAACACCGGGGAGCTGTTTTTT